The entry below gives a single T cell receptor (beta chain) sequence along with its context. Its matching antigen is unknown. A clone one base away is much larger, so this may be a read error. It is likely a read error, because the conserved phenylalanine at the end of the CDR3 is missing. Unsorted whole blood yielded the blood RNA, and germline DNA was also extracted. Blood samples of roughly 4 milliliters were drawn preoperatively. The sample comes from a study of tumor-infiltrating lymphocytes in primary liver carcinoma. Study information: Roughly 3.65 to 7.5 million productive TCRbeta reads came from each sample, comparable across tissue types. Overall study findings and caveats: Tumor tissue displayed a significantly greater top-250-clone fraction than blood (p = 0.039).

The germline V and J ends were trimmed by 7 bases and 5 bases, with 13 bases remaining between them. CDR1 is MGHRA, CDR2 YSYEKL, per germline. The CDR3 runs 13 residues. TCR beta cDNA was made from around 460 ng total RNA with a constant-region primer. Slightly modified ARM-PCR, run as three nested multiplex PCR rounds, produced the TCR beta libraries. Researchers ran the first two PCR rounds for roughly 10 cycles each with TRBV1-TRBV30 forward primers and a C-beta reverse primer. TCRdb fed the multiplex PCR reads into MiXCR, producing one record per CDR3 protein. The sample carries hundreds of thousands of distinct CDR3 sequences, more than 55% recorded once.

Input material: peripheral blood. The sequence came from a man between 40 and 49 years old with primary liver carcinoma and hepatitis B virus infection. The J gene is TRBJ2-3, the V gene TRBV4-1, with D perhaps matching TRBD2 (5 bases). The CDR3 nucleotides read TGCGCCAGCAAATTTGAGGGCCAAGATACGCAGTATTTG. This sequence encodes CASKFEGQDTQYL.